One and the same sample provided the 20 T cell receptor beta chains below, sequenced in a study of T cell responses to AZD1222 COVID-19 vaccine. TCRdb keeps only in-frame clones here, not all; method: immunoSEQ multiplex PCR. The repertoire has about 130,000 clones, 75% to 95% of them found once; the top ten carry about 7%. The input for sequencing was peripheral blood, taken on day 0 of AZD1222 vaccination. These receptors all stem from an adult in good health.

This chain uses TRBV10-3 with TRBJ2-7; D unclear. The germline CDR1 and CDR2 sequences are ENHRY and SYGVKD. V was shortened by 2 bases and J by 3 bases, with 11 bases between the two germline ends. This CDR3 region has 14 residues. The CDR3 DNA follows: TGTGCCATCAGTGAGGAGGCAGATTACTACGAGCAGTACTTC. This encodes CAISEEADYYEQYF.

V and J are TRBV6-5 and TRBJ1-3, with D uncertain. The V and J ends lost 6 bases and 1 base respectively, with 13 bases between them. This CDR3 spans 15 amino acids. The germline V gene encodes CDR1 MNHEY and CDR2 SVGAGI. CDR3 sequence (DNA): TGTGCCAGCAGCTCCGGGGTGTTGTCTGGAAACACCATATATTTT. Translation gives CASSSGVLSGNTIYF.

This chain links TRBV19 with TRBJ1-1; a weak D match, TRBD1 (6 bases). The V and J ends lost 1 base and 2 bases respectively, with 8 bases between them. Per germline, CDR1 LNHDA and CDR2 SQIVND (reference sequence). The CDR3 has 14 amino acids. In DNA form, the CDR3 reads TGTGCCAGTAGTATAGGACAGGACAACACTGAAGCTTTCTTT. Translating it yields CASSIGQDNTEAFF.

The J gene is TRBJ1-6, the V gene TRBV6-1; D remains unclear. The CDR3 length is 15 residues. Germline V CDR1 and CDR2: MNHNS, SASEGT. V was shortened by 3 bases and J by 4 bases, with 10 bases between the two germline ends. CDR3 nucleotide sequence: TGTGCCAGCAGTGAGGTGGTGCCTTATAATTCACCCCTCCACTTT. This codes for CASSEVVPYNSPLHF.

The count of this clone is one. CDR3 loop: CASSPPIRDFSGNTIYF. The CDR3 nucleotides are TGTGCCAGCAGCCCCCCGATTAGGGACTTCTCTGGAAACACCATATATTTT. V is TRBV5-6 and J is TRBJ1-3; tentative D call: TRBD1 (5 bases). This CDR3 comprises 17 residues. The V end was cut by 4 bases, the J end by 0 bases, with 17 bases between. Germline V lookup: CDR1 SGHDT, CDR2 YYEEEE. Combining the CDR3 with reference TRBV5-6 and TRBJ1-3 gives the whole variable domain DAGVTQSPTHLIKTRGQQVTLRCSPKSGHDTVSWYQQALGQGPQFIFQYYEEEERQRGNFPDRFSGHQFPNYSSELNVNALLLGDSALYLCASSPPIRDFSGNTIYFGEGSWLTVV.

The rearrangement links TRBV28 to TRBJ1-1, with D uncertain. Trimming stripped 5 bases from V and 1 base from J, with 11 bases between. The CDR3 is 14 amino acids. Germline V gives CDR1 MDHEN, CDR2 SYDVKM. CDR3 DNA: TGTGCCAGCAGTCCCTCGCGAGGGAACACTGAAGCTTTCTTT. Translation gives CASSPSRGNTEAFF.

The V and J genes are TRBV28 and TRBJ2-5, with D possibly called TRBD1 or TRBD2 (7 bases each). Germline assignment: CDR1 MDHEN and CDR2 SYDVKM. CDR3 length equals 15 residues. Trimming removed 3 bases at V and 3 bases at J, with 14 bases between. The chain's CDR3 is CASSLGGGGKETQYF. The CDR3 region has the DNA TGTGCCAGCAGTTTGGGAGGGGGCGGAAAAGAGACCCAGTACTTC. Full variable domain (missing parts from reference TRBV28 and TRBJ2-5): DVKVTQSSRYLVKRTGEKVFLECVQDMDHENMFWYRQDPGLGLRLIYFSYDVKMKEKGDIPEGYSVSREKKERFSLILESASTNQTSMYLCASSLGGGGKETQYFGPGTRLLVL.

This clone was detected only once. The chain couples TRBV10-3 to TRBJ2-7; 10 bases map to TRBD1. Germline trimming cut 6 bases from V and 3 bases from J; bases unmatched to any gene: 5. CDR3 size: 14 residues. Germline V lookup: CDR1 ENHRY, CDR2 SYGVKD. The CDR3 region has the DNA TGTGCCATCAGCGGGACAGGGGAACGCTACGAGCAGTACTTC. It encodes CAISGTGERYEQYF.

V and J are TRBV28 and TRBJ1-2; no reliable D call. The CDR3 consists of 15 residues. CDR1 and CDR2 from the germline V gene are MDHEN and SYDVKM. V lost 6 bases to trimming and J lost 8 bases, with 22 bases between them. The DNA of the CDR3 is TGTGCCAGCAGCCCCCGCTCGACGTACGGGGTCGGCTACACCTTC. It yields the protein CASSPRSTYGVGYTF.

The chain uses TRBV27 and TRBJ2-2; no reliable D call. The CDR3 totals 20 residues. CDR1 and CDR2 (germline): MNHEY, SMNVEV (reference sequence). The V gene lost 0 bases and the J gene lost 0 bases, with 20 bases spanning the gap. The CDR3 spells CASSLSVPTSKEPNTGELFF. In DNA, the CDR3 is TGTGCCAGCAGTTTATCAGTCCCCACAAGCAAAGAACCGAACACCGGGGAGCTGTTTTTT.

CDR3 loop: CASSTGQGDRLNYGYTF. The CDR3 nucleotides read TGTGCCAGTAGCACGGGACAGGGGGACCGATTAAACTATGGCTACACCTTC. The chain recombines TRBV19 with TRBJ1-2; 11 nucleotides match TRBD1. Germline lookup yields CDR1 LNHDA and CDR2 SQIVND (reference sequence). CDR3 length: 17 amino acids. V dropped 6 bases and J dropped 2; count of bases not matched to a gene: 11.

The chain is built from TRBV24-1 and TRBJ1-5, with TRBD1 as a possible D gene (5 bases). CDR1 KGHDR and CDR2 SFDVKD come from the germline V gene. The CDR3 contains 12 residues. Between the trimmed V and J ends, which lost 4 bases and 7 bases, there was a span of 7 bases. CDR3 amino acids: CATSEGTQPQHF. The CDR3 nucleotides read TGTGCCACCAGTGAAGGGACCCAGCCCCAGCATTTT.

This clone was observed a single time. V gene TRBV7-9 combines with J gene TRBJ2-7; D not resolved. The CDR3 loop spans 13 amino acids. Germline CDR1 reads SEHNR; CDR2 reads FQNEAQ (reference sequence). Trimming left V 1 base short and J 3 bases short, with 7 bases between. CDR3 nucleotides: TGTGCCAGCAGCTTAGGTCCAAACTACGAGCAGTACTTC. Translating gives CASSLGPNYEQYF. Complete variable domain (other parts from reference TRBV7-9 and TRBJ2-7): DTGVSQNPRHKITKRGQNVTFRCDPISEHNRLYWYRQTLGQGPEFLTYFQNEAQLEKSRLLSDRFSAERPKGSFSTLEIQRTEQGDSAMYLCASSLGPNYEQYFGPGTRLTVT.

The CDR3 sequence is CASSKQSISYGYTF. The CDR3 DNA reads TGTGCCAGCAGCAAGCAGTCCATTTCCTATGGCTACACCTTC. The gene calls are TRBV7-2 and TRBJ1-2; no firm D call. V lost 5 bases and J 4 bases, leaving 14 bases between the germline ends. This CDR3 spans 14 amino acids. CDR1 is SGHTA and CDR2 is FQGNSA in the germline V gene.

The chain has TRBV19 and TRBJ2-1; D call uncertain. The CDR3 has 16 amino acids. In germline, CDR1 is LNHDA, CDR2 SQIVND (reference sequence). Trimming took 3 bases from V and 5 from J, leaving 17 bases between them. This CDR3 reads CASSIRGGRANNEQFF. In nucleotides, the CDR3 is TGTGCCAGTAGTATCAGAGGCGGACGGGCCAACAATGAGCAGTTCTTC.

This chain uses TRBV9 with TRBJ1-4, with unresolved D. Deletions cut 3 bases from V and 5 bases from J, with 11 bases between. The CDR3 loop spans 14 amino acids. Germline values: CDR1 SGDLS, CDR2 YYNGEE. The CDR3 spells CASSGREGNEKLFF. In DNA form, the CDR3 reads TGTGCCAGCAGCGGCCGGGAAGGAAATGAAAAACTGTTTTTT. Filled out from reference TRBV9 and TRBJ1-4, the complete variable domain reads DSGVTQTPKHLITATGQRVTLRCSPRSGDLSVYWYQQSLDQGLQFLIQYYNGEERAKGNILERFSAQQFPDLHSELNLSSLELGDSALYFCASSGREGNEKLFFGSGTQLSVL.

The rearrangement links TRBV9 to TRBJ2-3, with D possibly being TRBD1 or TRBD2 (5 bases each). Trimming cost V 4 bases and J 6 bases, with 33 bases left between them. This CDR3 region has 20 residues. Germline CDR1 SGDLS, CDR2 YYNGEE. The CDR3 spells CASSHRAESGPRGPVDTQYF. The DNA for the CDR3 is TGTGCCAGCAGCCACAGAGCCGAATCGGGACCTAGAGGACCTGTGGATACGCAGTATTTT.

The chain is built from TRBV4-1 and TRBJ2-7, with D possibly TRBD2 on 7 matching bases. The length of the CDR3 is 16 residues. Germline-derived CDR1 and CDR2 are MGHRA and YSYEKL. V gave up 2 bases and J gave up 0 bases, with 14 bases separating them. CDR3: CASSQMGRGHSYEQYF. The CDR3 DNA is TGCGCCAGCAGCCAAATGGGGCGGGGGCACTCCTACGAGCAGTACTTC.

This clone has a single count. The chain has TRBV5-1 and TRBJ1-2; D ambiguous. Germline assignment: CDR1 SGHRS and CDR2 YFSETQ. This CDR3 comprises 13 residues. The V gene lost 1 base and the J gene lost 5 bases, with 9 bases spanning the gap. The CDR3, as DNA: TGCGCCAGCAGCTTGCGTGGTGGGTATGGCTACACCTTC. Protein sequence: CASSLRGGYGYTF.

This clone was detected only a few times. The junction differs from germline at one of its ends, possibly a read error. V gene TRBV4-3 combines with J gene TRBJ1-2; D is undetermined. The germline V gene has CDR1 LGHNA and CDR2 YSLEER. The CDR3 spans 14 residues. CDR3 bases: TGCGCCAGCAGCCAAGGGTTTTCCAACTCTGGCTACACCTTC. This translates into CASSQGFSNSGYTF.